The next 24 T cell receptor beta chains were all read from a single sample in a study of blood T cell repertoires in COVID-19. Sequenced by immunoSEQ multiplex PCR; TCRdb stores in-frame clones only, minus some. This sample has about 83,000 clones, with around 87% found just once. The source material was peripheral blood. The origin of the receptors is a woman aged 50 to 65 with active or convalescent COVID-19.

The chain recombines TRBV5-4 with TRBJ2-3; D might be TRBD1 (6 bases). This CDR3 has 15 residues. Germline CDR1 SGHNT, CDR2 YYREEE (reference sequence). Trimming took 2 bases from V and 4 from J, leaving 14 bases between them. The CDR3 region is CASSFAGALADTQYF. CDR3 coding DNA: TGTGCCAGCAGCTTTGCAGGGGCGCTAGCAGATACGCAGTATTTT.

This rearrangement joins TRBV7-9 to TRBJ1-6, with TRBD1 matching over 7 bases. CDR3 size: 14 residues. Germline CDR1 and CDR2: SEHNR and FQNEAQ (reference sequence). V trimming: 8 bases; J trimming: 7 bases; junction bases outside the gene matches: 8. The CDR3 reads CASQGTAVNSPLHF. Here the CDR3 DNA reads TGTGCCAGCCAGGGGACAGCCGTCAATTCACCCCTCCACTTT. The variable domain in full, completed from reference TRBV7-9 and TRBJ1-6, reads DTGVSQNPRHKITKRGQNVTFRCDPISEHNRLYWYRQTLGQGPEFLTYFQNEAQLEKSRLLSDRFSAERPKGSFSTLEIQRTEQGDSAMYLCASQGTAVNSPLHFGNGTRLTVT.

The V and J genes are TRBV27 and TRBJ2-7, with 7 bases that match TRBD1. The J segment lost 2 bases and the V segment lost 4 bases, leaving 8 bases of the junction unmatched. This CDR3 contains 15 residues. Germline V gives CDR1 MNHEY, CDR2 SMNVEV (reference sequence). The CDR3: CASSSPGTETYEQYF. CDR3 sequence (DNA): TGTGCCAGCAGTTCACCCGGGACAGAGACCTACGAGCAGTACTTC.

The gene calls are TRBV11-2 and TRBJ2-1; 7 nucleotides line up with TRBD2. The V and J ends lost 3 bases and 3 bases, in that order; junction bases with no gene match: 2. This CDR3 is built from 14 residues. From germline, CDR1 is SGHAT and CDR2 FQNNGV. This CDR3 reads CASSFRTSYNEQFF. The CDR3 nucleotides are TGTGCCAGCAGCTTTAGGACTAGCTACAATGAGCAGTTCTTC.

CDR3 loop: CASSYSAGGTEAFF. CDR3 nucleotide sequence: TGTGCCAGCAGTTACTCGGCAGGGGGGACTGAAGCTTTCTTT. This chain connects TRBV6-5 to TRBJ1-1; 7 nucleotides align to TRBD1. The J segment lost 5 bases and the V segment lost 0 bases, leaving 3 bases of the junction unmatched. The CDR3 length is 14 residues. The germline V gene has CDR1 MNHEY and CDR2 SVGAGI.

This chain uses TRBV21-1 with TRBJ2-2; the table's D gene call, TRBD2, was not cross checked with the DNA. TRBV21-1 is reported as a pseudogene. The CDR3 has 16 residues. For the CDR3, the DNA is TGTGCCAGCAGCAAAGGATCTAGCGGGAACACCGGGGAGCTGTTTTTT. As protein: CASSKGSSGNTGELFF.

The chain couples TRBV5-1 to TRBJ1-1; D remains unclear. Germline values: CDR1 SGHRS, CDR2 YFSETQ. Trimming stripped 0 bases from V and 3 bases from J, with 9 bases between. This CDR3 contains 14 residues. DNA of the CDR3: TGCGCCAGCAGCTTGGTACCGGGGTACACTGAAGCTTTCTTT. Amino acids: CASSLVPGYTEAFF.

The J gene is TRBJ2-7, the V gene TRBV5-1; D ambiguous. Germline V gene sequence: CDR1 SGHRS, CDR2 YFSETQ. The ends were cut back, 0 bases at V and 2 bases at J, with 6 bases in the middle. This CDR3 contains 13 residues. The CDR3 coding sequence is TGCGCCAGCAGCTTGGACAACACCTACGAGCAGTACTTC. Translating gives CASSLDNTYEQYF.

The CDR3 nucleotides read TGTGCCAGCAGTTACTCGCCTAGGCAGAACACTGAAGCTTTCTTT. Translated, it gives CASSYSPRQNTEAFF. The J gene is TRBJ1-1, the V gene TRBV6-5; no definite D call. Trimming took off 0 bases at V and 1 base at J, with 9 bases between the two ends. This CDR3 has 15 amino acids. Germline V CDR1 and CDR2: MNHEY, SVGAGI.

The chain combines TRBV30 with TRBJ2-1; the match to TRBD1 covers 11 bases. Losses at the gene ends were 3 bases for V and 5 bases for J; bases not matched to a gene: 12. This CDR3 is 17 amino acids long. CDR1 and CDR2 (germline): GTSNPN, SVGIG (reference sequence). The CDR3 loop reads CAWSVGTGGIRDNEQFF. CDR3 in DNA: TGTGCCTGGAGCGTCGGGACAGGGGGTATCCGAGACAATGAGCAGTTCTTC.

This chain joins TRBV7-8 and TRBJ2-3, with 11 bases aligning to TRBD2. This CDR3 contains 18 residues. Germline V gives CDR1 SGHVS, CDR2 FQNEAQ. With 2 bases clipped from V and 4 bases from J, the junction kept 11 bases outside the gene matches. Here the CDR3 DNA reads TGTGCCAGCAGCTTAAAGCCCCTTAGCGGGGGGGCTTCAGATACGCAGTATTTT. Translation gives CASSLKPLSGGASDTQYF. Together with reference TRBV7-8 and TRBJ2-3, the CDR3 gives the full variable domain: GAGVSQSPRYKVAKRGQDVALRCDPISGHVSLFWYQQALGQGPEFLTYFQNEAQLDKSGLPSDRFFAERPEGSVSTLKIQRTQQEDSAVYLCASSLKPLSGGASDTQYFGPGTRLTVL.

The CDR3: CASSPQGAGYEKLFF. The CDR3 DNA sequence: TGTGCCAGCAGCCCACAAGGGGCCGGGTATGAAAAACTGTTTTTT. The chain is built from TRBV9 and TRBJ1-4; tentative D call: TRBD1 (5 bases). Germline assignment: CDR1 SGDLS and CDR2 YYNGEE. The V and J ends lost 4 bases and 6 bases respectively, with 16 bases between them. The CDR3 contains 15 residues.

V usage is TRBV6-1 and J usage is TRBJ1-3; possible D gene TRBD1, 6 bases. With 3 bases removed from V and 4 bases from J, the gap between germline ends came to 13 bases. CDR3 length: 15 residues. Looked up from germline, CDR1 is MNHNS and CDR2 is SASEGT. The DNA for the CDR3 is TGTGCCAGCAGTGACAGGGGAGAATACGGAAACACCATATATTTT. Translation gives CASSDRGEYGNTIYF.

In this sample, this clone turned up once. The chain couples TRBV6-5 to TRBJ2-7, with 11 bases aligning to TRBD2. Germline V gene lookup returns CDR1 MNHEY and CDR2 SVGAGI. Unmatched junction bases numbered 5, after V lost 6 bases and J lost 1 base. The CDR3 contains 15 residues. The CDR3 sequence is CASSFSGGASYEQYF. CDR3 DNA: TGTGCCAGCAGCTTTAGCGGGGGGGCGTCCTACGAGCAGTACTTC.

In nucleotides, the CDR3 is TGTGCCAGCATACCCGGGACAGGAAACACCGGGGAGCTGTTTTTT. This sequence encodes CASIPGTGNTGELFF. This chain connects TRBV27 to TRBJ2-2; TRBD1 agrees at 8 bases. Per the germline V gene, CDR1 is MNHEY and CDR2 is SMNVEV (reference sequence). Trimming at V came to 7 bases and at J to 2 bases, leaving 6 bases not matched to a gene. This CDR3 region has 15 residues.

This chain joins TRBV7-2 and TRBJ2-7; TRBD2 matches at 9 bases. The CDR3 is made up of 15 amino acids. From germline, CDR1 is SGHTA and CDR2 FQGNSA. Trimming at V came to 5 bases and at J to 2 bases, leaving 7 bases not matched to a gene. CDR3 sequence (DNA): TGTGCCAGCAGCCCCCCTAGCGGGGCGGCCTACGAGCAGTACTTC. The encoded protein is CASSPPSGAAYEQYF.

The CDR3 region is CASSPGTSDTGELFF. Here the CDR3 DNA reads TGCGCCAGCAGCCCCGGGACTAGCGACACCGGGGAGCTGTTTTTT. V usage is TRBV5-1 and J usage is TRBJ2-2, with TRBD2 identical over 10 bases. The V gene's germline CDR1 is SGHRS and CDR2 YFSETQ. J lost 3 bases, V lost 4 bases, and 3 bases had no gene match. This CDR3 region has 15 residues.

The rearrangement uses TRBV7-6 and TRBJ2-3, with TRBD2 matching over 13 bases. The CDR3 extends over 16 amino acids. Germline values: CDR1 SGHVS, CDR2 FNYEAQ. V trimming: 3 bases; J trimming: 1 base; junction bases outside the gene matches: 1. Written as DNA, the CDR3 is TGTGCCAGCAGCTTCGGACTAGCGGGGGGCACAGATACGCAGTATTTT. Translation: CASSFGLAGGTDTQYF.

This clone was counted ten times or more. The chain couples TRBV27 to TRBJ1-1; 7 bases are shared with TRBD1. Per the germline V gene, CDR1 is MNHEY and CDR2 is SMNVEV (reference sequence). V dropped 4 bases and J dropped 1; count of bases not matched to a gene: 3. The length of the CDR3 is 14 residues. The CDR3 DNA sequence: TGTGCCAGCAGTTCCTACAGGGGGAACACTGAAGCTTTCTTT. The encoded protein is CASSSYRGNTEAFF.

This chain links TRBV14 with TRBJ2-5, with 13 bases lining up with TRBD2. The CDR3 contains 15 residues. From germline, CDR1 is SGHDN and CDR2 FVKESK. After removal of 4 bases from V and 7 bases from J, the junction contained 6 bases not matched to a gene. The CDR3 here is CASSRTSGGAGTQYF. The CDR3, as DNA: TGTGCCAGCAGCCGGACTAGCGGGGGAGCAGGGACCCAGTACTTC.

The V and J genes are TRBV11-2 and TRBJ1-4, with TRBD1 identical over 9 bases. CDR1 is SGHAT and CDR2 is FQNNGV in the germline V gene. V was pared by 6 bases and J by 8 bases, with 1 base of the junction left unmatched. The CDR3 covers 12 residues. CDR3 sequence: CASRGTGEKLFF. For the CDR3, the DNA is TGTGCCAGCAGGGGGACAGGGGAAAAACTGTTTTTT.

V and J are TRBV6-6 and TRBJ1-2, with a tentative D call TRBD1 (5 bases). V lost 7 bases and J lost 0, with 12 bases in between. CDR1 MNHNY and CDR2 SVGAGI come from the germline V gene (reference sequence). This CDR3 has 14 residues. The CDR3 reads CASTSGGSNYGYTF. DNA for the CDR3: TGTGCCAGCACCTCCGGGGGATCTAACTATGGCTACACCTTC.

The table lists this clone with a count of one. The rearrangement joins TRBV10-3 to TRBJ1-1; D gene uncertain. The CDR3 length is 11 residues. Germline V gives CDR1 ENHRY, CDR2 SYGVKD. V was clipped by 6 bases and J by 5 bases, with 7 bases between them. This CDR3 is CAIRSGTEAFF. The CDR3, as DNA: TGTGCCATCAGGTCGGGGACTGAAGCTTTCTTT.

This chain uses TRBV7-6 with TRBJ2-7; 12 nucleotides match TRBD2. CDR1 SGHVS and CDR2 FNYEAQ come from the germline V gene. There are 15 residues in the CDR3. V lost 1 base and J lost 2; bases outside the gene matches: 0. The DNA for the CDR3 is TGTGCCAGCAGCTTAGGACTAGCGGGGGCCTACGAGCAGTACTTC. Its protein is CASSLGLAGAYEQYF.